These T cell receptor beta chains were read from a single sample in a study of T-cell memory formation after mild COVID-19. A single record per CDR3 protein comes from TCRdb applying MiXCR to the 5' RACE reads. There are fewer than 450,000 distinct CDR3 sequences in the sample; around 24% occur only once, and roughly 9.7% lies in the top ten. Material: PBMCs or a T cell subset sorted from them (not recorded which). These TCRs come from an adult woman who had mild COVID-19 (a few samples of this study predate the infection). Cell type and time point are not known. Both conserved end residues are part of each CDR3. Each record gives: clone size, V gene, J gene, D gene, CDR3 protein, CDR3 DNA. D genes are given only for firm matches. For some rows the clone size is stated as once, few or many, or as a class when expanded; others skip it.

clone size: few; V gene: TRBV6-1; J gene: TRBJ2-5; D gene: NA; CDR3 protein: CASRRYQETQYF; CDR3 DNA: TGTGCCAGCAGGAGGTACCAAGAGACCCAGTACTTC
clone size: few; V gene: TRBV19; J gene: TRBJ2-7; D gene: NA; CDR3 protein: CASRPGGTVTYEQYF; CDR3 DNA: TGTGCCAGTAGGCCCGGGGGGACAGTCACCTACGAGCAGTACTTC
clone size: NA; V gene: TRBV5-1; J gene: TRBJ1-2; D gene: TRBD1; CDR3 protein: CASSLGDRAGRTSGYTF; CDR3 DNA: TGCGCCAGCAGCTTGGGGGACAGGGCCGGGAGAACCTCTGGCTACACCTTC
clone size: few; V gene: TRBV20-1; J gene: TRBJ1-3; D gene: NA; CDR3 protein: CSARGGTTGRNTIYF; CDR3 DNA: TGCAGTGCTAGAGGAGGGACCACTGGTCGAAACACCATATATTTT
clone size: NA; V gene: TRBV2; J gene: TRBJ1-1; D gene: NA; CDR3 protein: CASSENPLYTEAFF; CDR3 DNA: TGTGCCAGCAGTGAAAATCCCCTGTACACTGAAGCTTTCTTT
clone size: few; V gene: TRBV5-1; J gene: TRBJ1-1; D gene: TRBD1; CDR3 protein: CASSWGQSNTEAFF; CDR3 DNA: TGCGCCAGCAGCTGGGGACAGTCGAACACTGAAGCTTTCTTT
clone size: NA; V gene: TRBV18; J gene: TRBJ1-2; D gene: NA; CDR3 protein: CASSPPSGGYGYTF; CDR3 DNA: TGTGCCAGCTCACCACCGTCTGGGGGTTATGGCTACACCTTC
clone size: NA; V gene: TRBV7-8; J gene: TRBJ1-1; D gene: NA; CDR3 protein: CASSFRVVGTEAFF; CDR3 DNA: TGTGCCAGCAGCTTTAGAGTAGTTGGGACTGAAGCTTTCTTT
clone size: few; V gene: TRBV11-2; J gene: TRBJ2-2; D gene: NA; CDR3 protein: CASRFAGSNTGELFF; CDR3 DNA: TGTGCCAGCAGATTCGCGGGGTCGAACACCGGGGAGCTGTTTTTT
clone size: few; V gene: TRBV2; J gene: TRBJ1-1; D gene: NA; CDR3 protein: CASSEGGVTEAFF; CDR3 DNA: TGTGCCAGCAGTGAGGGGGGGGTTACTGAAGCTTTCTTT
clone size: few; V gene: TRBV7-8; J gene: TRBJ2-7; D gene: NA; CDR3 protein: CASSFGLYEQYF; CDR3 DNA: TGTGCCAGCAGCTTTGGTCTCTACGAGCAGTACTTC
clone size: NA; V gene: TRBV13; J gene: TRBJ1-6; D gene: TRBD1; CDR3 protein: CASTDRISSPLHF; CDR3 DNA: TGTGCCAGCACGGACAGGATATCTTCACCCCTCCACTTT
clone size: NA; V gene: TRBV6-1; J gene: TRBJ2-3; D gene: TRBD1; CDR3 protein: CASRKRGTGWADTQYF; CDR3 DNA: TGTGCCAGCAGGAAAAGGGGGACAGGGTGGGCAGATACGCAGTATTTT
clone size: NA; V gene: TRBV2; J gene: TRBJ2-2; D gene: TRBD2; CDR3 protein: CASSDQGLAAGELFF; CDR3 DNA: TGTGCCAGCAGTGATCAAGGACTAGCGGCAGGGGAGCTGTTTTTT
clone size: NA; V gene: TRBV2; J gene: TRBJ2-3; D gene: NA; CDR3 protein: CASGPSWEDTQYF; CDR3 DNA: TGTGCCAGCGGGCCTAGCTGGGAAGATACGCAGTATTTT
clone size: NA; V gene: TRBV9; J gene: TRBJ2-7; D gene: TRBD2; CDR3 protein: CASSPTSVINEQYF; CDR3 DNA: TGTGCCAGCAGTCCCACTAGCGTTATAAACGAGCAGTACTTC
clone size: many; V gene: TRBV30; J gene: TRBJ2-1; D gene: NA; CDR3 protein: CAWRAAGDEQFF; CDR3 DNA: TGTGCCTGGAGAGCCGCGGGCGATGAGCAGTTCTTC
clone size: many; V gene: TRBV2; J gene: TRBJ2-1; D gene: NA; CDR3 protein: CASVPDSYNEQFF; CDR3 DNA: TGTGCCAGCGTGCCGGACTCCTACAATGAGCAGTTCTTC
clone size: NA; V gene: TRBV7-9; J gene: TRBJ1-6; D gene: NA; CDR3 protein: CASRLFGTNSPLHF; CDR3 DNA: TGTGCCAGCAGGCTGTTTGGGACCAATTCACCCCTCCACTTT
clone size: NA; V gene: TRBV15; J gene: TRBJ2-6; D gene: TRBD1; CDR3 protein: CATRQGDGANVLTF; CDR3 DNA: TGTGCCACCAGACAGGGGGATGGGGCCAACGTCCTGACTTTC
clone size: many; V gene: TRBV7-6; J gene: TRBJ2-3; D gene: NA; CDR3 protein: CASSLDHLSTDTQYF; CDR3 DNA: TGTGCCAGCAGCTTAGACCACCTTAGCACAGATACGCAGTATTTT
clone size: NA; V gene: TRBV29-1; J gene: TRBJ2-7; D gene: NA; CDR3 protein: CSVTGGLNEQYF; CDR3 DNA: TGCAGCGTCACTGGGGGGCTGAACGAGCAGTACTTC
clone size: few; V gene: TRBV4-1; J gene: TRBJ2-3; D gene: NA; CDR3 protein: CASSMRDPSDTQYF; CDR3 DNA: TGCGCCAGCAGCATGCGGGATCCTTCAGATACGCAGTATTTT
clone size: NA; V gene: TRBV5-1; J gene: TRBJ1-1; D gene: NA; CDR3 protein: CASSSAENTEAFF; CDR3 DNA: TGCGCCAGCAGTTCGGCGGAGAACACTGAAGCTTTCTTT
clone size: NA; V gene: TRBV29-1; J gene: TRBJ2-5; D gene: NA; CDR3 protein: CSVEDRVKETQYF; CDR3 DNA: TGCAGCGTTGAAGATCGAGTGAAAGAGACCCAGTACTTC
clone size: few; V gene: TRBV3-1; J gene: TRBJ1-1; D gene: NA; CDR3 protein: CASSPGSYTEAFF; CDR3 DNA: TGTGCCAGCAGCCCGGGGTCGTACACTGAAGCTTTCTTT
clone size: NA; V gene: TRBV7-9; J gene: TRBJ2-2; D gene: TRBD1; CDR3 protein: CASSSSGTGDTGELFF; CDR3 DNA: TGTGCCAGCAGCTCATCCGGGACAGGGGATACCGGGGAGCTGTTTTTT
clone size: NA; V gene: TRBV7-9; J gene: TRBJ1-5; D gene: NA; CDR3 protein: CASSLETVNQPQHF; CDR3 DNA: TGTGCCAGCAGCTTAGAGACAGTGAATCAGCCCCAGCATTTT
clone size: NA; V gene: TRBV7-3; J gene: TRBJ1-3; D gene: TRBD1; CDR3 protein: CASSNGQGSGNTIYF; CDR3 DNA: TGTGCCAGCAGCAATGGACAGGGGTCCGGAAACACCATATATTTT
clone size: NA; V gene: TRBV5-1; J gene: TRBJ2-3; D gene: NA; CDR3 protein: CASSLGGGADTQYF; CDR3 DNA: TGCGCCAGCAGCTTGGGAGGTGGGGCAGATACGCAGTATTTT
clone size: few; V gene: TRBV20-1; J gene: TRBJ2-3; D gene: TRBD2; CDR3 protein: CSARGFETSGMTDTQYF; CDR3 DNA: TGCAGTGCTAGAGGTTTTGAAACTAGCGGGATGACAGATACGCAGTATTTT
clone size: NA; V gene: TRBV7-8; J gene: TRBJ2-5; D gene: NA; CDR3 protein: CASSATGTPETQYF; CDR3 DNA: TGTGCCAGCAGCGCGACCGGGACCCCAGAGACCCAGTACTTC
clone size: few; V gene: TRBV5-1; J gene: TRBJ2-5; D gene: TRBD2; CDR3 protein: CASSVLAGGTGETQYF; CDR3 DNA: TGCGCCAGCAGCGTGCTAGCGGGAGGGACTGGGGAGACCCAGTACTTC
clone size: NA; V gene: TRBV10-3; J gene: TRBJ1-3; D gene: NA; CDR3 protein: CAISDDLAGNTIYF; CDR3 DNA: TGTGCCATCAGTGACGACTTGGCTGGAAACACCATATATTTT
clone size: few; V gene: TRBV15; J gene: TRBJ2-1; D gene: TRBD2; CDR3 protein: CATSRDGGGLNEQFF; CDR3 DNA: TGTGCCACCAGCAGAGATGGGGGAGGGCTTAATGAGCAGTTCTTC
clone size: NA; V gene: TRBV13; J gene: TRBJ1-2; D gene: NA; CDR3 protein: CASRDLGGSGTGYTF; CDR3 DNA: TGTGCCAGCAGGGATCTGGGGGGTAGCGGGACCGGCTACACCTTC
clone size: few; V gene: TRBV6-2/TRBV6-3; J gene: TRBJ1-1; D gene: NA; CDR3 protein: CASSYWVRNTEAFF; CDR3 DNA: TGTGCCAGCAGTTACTGGGTGAGGAACACTGAAGCTTTCTTT
clone size: NA; V gene: TRBV5-1; J gene: TRBJ2-1; D gene: NA; CDR3 protein: CASSLRQSSYNEQFF; CDR3 DNA: TGCGCCAGCAGCTTGCGTCAGAGCTCCTACAATGAGCAGTTCTTC
clone size: few; V gene: TRBV7-2; J gene: TRBJ2-1; D gene: TRBD2; CDR3 protein: CASSPRWGPSGRAYNEQFF; CDR3 DNA: TGTGCCAGCAGCCCAAGGTGGGGTCCTAGCGGGAGGGCCTACAATGAGCAGTTCTTC